The 17 T cell receptor beta chains given below trace back to one sample, sequenced in a study of blood T cell repertoires in COVID-19. Produced via immunoSEQ multiplex PCR; TCRdb's table is partial and in-frame only. The sample shows 85,000 to 130,000 clones, about 89% of them seen only once. Sequenced input: peripheral blood. All receptors derive from a man aged 50 to 59 with acute or convalescent COVID-19.

The rearrangement joins TRBV27 to TRBJ2-7, with 7 bases identical to TRBD2. The V gene's germline CDR1 is MNHEY and CDR2 SMNVEV (reference sequence). This CDR3 is built from 15 residues. V shed 0 bases, J shed 3 bases, and the junction held 5 bases outside the gene matches. CDR3 sequence: CASSLSPSGGYEQYF. CDR3 nucleotides: TGTGCCAGCAGTTTATCGCCTAGCGGCGGCTACGAGCAGTACTTC.

This rearrangement joins TRBV2 to TRBJ1-1; D ambiguous. Trimming shortened V by 8 bases and J by 11 bases, and 12 bases separated the two germline ends. Germline CDR1 reads SNHLY; CDR2 reads FYNNEI. The CDR3 is 10 amino acids. CDR3 in DNA: TGTGCCAGCTGGAGACTTGAGGCTTTCTTT. Translating it yields CASWRLEAFF.

This clone was recorded once. The J gene is TRBJ1-3, the V gene TRBV7-9, with 7 bases matching TRBD1. Trimming at V came to 6 bases and at J to 1 base, leaving 6 bases not matched to a gene. The germline CDR1 and CDR2 sequences are SEHNR and FQNEAQ (reference sequence). The CDR3 contains 15 residues. In DNA form, the CDR3 reads TGTGCCAGCAGGAGGGACAGAGCATCTGGAAACACCATATATTTT. Translating gives CASRRDRASGNTIYF.

The chain combines TRBV27 with TRBJ2-7; 10 positions agree with TRBD1. Germline V CDR1 and CDR2: MNHEY, SMNVEV (reference sequence). Trimming cost V 2 bases and J 2 bases; bases outside gene matches: 6. This CDR3 is 16 amino acids long. The CDR3 DNA follows: TGTGCCAGCAGTTTAGAAGGGACAGGGGTGGCCTACGAGCAGTACTTC. This translates into CASSLEGTGVAYEQYF.

The chain uses TRBV2 and TRBJ2-1; 9 bases line up with TRBD2. Germline V gives CDR1 SNHLY, CDR2 FYNNEI. The CDR3 is made up of 13 amino acids. The trim removed 4 bases at V and 5 bases at J, leaving 0 bases unmatched. The CDR3 region is CASSGLADNEQFF. For the CDR3, the DNA is TGTGCCAGCAGTGGACTAGCGGACAATGAGCAGTTCTTC.

The J gene is TRBJ2-1, the V gene TRBV29-1; D gene ambiguous. This CDR3 region has 14 residues. Germline assignment: CDR1 SQVTM and CDR2 ANQGSEA. V lost 5 bases and J 10 bases, leaving 21 bases between the germline ends. This CDR3 reads CSVLKGARSREQFF. CDR3 DNA: TGCAGCGTTCTCAAAGGTGCCCGGAGCCGAGAGCAGTTCTTC.

This chain joins TRBV5-1 and TRBJ2-3; D may be TRBD1 (5 bases). CDR1 SGHRS and CDR2 YFSETQ come from the germline V gene. The CDR3 totals 14 residues. V gave up 1 base and J gave up 2 bases, with 8 bases separating them. The CDR3 coding sequence is TGCGCCAGCAGCTTGTGGGGCAACACAGATACGCAGTATTTT. Its translation: CASSLWGNTDTQYF.

The chain carries TRBV27 and TRBJ2-3; TRBD1 matches at 7 bases. CDR3 length: 15 residues. Trimming took 3 bases from V and 0 from J; bases not matched to a gene: 3. Germline V lookup: CDR1 MNHEY, CDR2 SMNVEV (reference sequence). CDR3 protein: CASSFRGTSTDTQYF. The CDR3 bases are TGTGCCAGCAGTTTCAGGGGGACAAGCACAGATACGCAGTATTTT.

This chain uses TRBV6-1 with TRBJ1-5; a weak D match, TRBD1 (5 bases). Germline CDR1 reads MNHNS; CDR2 reads SASEGT. V shed 2 bases and J shed 7 bases, with 9 bases lying between them. This CDR3 region has 13 residues. CDR3 sequence: CASSESGYQPQHF. The DNA of the CDR3 is TGTGCCAGCAGTGAATCAGGGTACCAGCCCCAGCATTTT.

The chain uses TRBV7-2 and TRBJ1-1; 8 bases align to TRBD1. Trimming cost V 6 bases and J 3 bases; bases outside gene matches: 9. In germline, CDR1 is SGHTA, CDR2 FQGNSA. The CDR3 has 15 residues. CDR3 DNA: TGTGCCAGCAGAGACAGGACAGGGAGGCACACTGAAGCTTTCTTT. Translation: CASRDRTGRHTEAFF.

The chain has TRBV2 and TRBJ2-5; TRBD1 might be the D (5 bases). Germline assignment: CDR1 SNHLY and CDR2 FYNNEI. V lost 4 bases and J lost 2, with 8 bases in between. The CDR3 has 13 residues. This chain's CDR3 is CASSVRQQETQYF. The CDR3 region has the DNA TGTGCCAGCAGTGTGAGACAGCAAGAGACCCAGTACTTC.

The genes are TRBV29-1 and TRBJ2-1; 11 positions agree with TRBD2. This CDR3 has 19 residues. The trim removed 3 bases at V and 0 bases at J, leaving 13 bases unmatched. Germline loops: CDR1 SQVTM, CDR2 ANQGSEA. The CDR3 nucleotides read TGCAGCGTTGAGAGGGCGGGACTAGCGGCTTTTTACTCCTACAATGAGCAGTTCTTC. Residues: CSVERAGLAAFYSYNEQFF.

This clone has a handful of counts. The rearrangement joins TRBV19 to TRBJ1-5; D is undetermined. Between the trimmed V and J ends, which lost 4 bases and 3 bases, there was a span of 7 bases. The CDR3 extends over 13 amino acids. Germline CDR1 reads LNHDA; CDR2 reads SQIVND (reference sequence). CDR3 DNA sequence: TGTGCCAGTAGTACCAGGCCCAATCAGCCCCAGCATTTT. Translating gives CASSTRPNQPQHF.

The chain joins TRBV12-5 to TRBJ1-1, with TRBD1 matching 8 bases. The CDR3 contains 13 residues. Looked up from germline, CDR1 is LGHNT and CDR2 is FRNRAP. V shed 6 bases, J shed 3 bases, and the junction held 3 bases outside the gene matches. Here the CDR3 reads CASGTGAYTEAFF. The CDR3 DNA is TGTGCTAGTGGGACAGGGGCATACACTGAAGCTTTCTTT.

The V and J genes are TRBV19 and TRBJ1-4; D may be TRBD1 (6 bases). The germline V gene encodes CDR1 LNHDA and CDR2 SQIVND (reference sequence). The CDR3 spans 14 residues. Trimming stripped 6 bases from V and 2 bases from J, with 10 bases between. The CDR3 DNA is TGTGCCAGTAGGGACAGAATGACTAATGAAAAACTGTTTTTT. Encoded protein: CASRDRMTNEKLFF.

The chain uses TRBV5-1 and TRBJ2-3; D may be TRBD1 (7 bases). V was pared by 4 bases and J by 8 bases, with 17 bases between. The CDR3 extends over 14 amino acids. Looked up from germline, CDR1 is SGHRS and CDR2 is YFSETQ. The CDR3 region has the DNA TGCGCCAGCAGCCTGGAGGGGGCCCAAGGTACGCAGTATTTT. Translation: CASSLEGAQGTQYF.

This chain joins TRBV7-8 and TRBJ2-7, with TRBD2 matching 11 bases. With 8 bases clipped from V and 4 bases from J, the junction kept 4 bases outside the gene matches. Looked up from germline, CDR1 is SGHVS and CDR2 is FQNEAQ. The length of the CDR3 is 13 residues. DNA for the CDR3: TGTGCCAGCGGTAGCGGGAGGGAGTACGAGCAGTACTTC. Protein sequence: CASGSGREYEQYF.